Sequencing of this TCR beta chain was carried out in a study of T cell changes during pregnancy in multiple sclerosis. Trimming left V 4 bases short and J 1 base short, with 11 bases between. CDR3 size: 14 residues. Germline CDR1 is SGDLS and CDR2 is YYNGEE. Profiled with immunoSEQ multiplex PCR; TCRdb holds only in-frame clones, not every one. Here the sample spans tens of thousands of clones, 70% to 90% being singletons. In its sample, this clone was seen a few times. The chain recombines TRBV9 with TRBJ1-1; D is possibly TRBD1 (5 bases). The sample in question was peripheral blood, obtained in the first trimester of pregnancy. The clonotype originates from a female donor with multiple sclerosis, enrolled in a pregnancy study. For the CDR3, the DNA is TGTGCCAGCAGCCGTGCGGGGGAGAACACTGAAGCTTTCTTT. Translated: CASSRAGENTEAFF. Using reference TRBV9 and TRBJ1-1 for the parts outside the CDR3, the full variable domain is DSGVTQTPKHLITATGQRVTLRCSPRSGDLSVYWYQQSLDQGLQFLIQYYNGEERAKGNILERFSAQQFPDLHSELNLSSLELGDSALYFCASSRAGENTEAFFGQGTRLTVV.